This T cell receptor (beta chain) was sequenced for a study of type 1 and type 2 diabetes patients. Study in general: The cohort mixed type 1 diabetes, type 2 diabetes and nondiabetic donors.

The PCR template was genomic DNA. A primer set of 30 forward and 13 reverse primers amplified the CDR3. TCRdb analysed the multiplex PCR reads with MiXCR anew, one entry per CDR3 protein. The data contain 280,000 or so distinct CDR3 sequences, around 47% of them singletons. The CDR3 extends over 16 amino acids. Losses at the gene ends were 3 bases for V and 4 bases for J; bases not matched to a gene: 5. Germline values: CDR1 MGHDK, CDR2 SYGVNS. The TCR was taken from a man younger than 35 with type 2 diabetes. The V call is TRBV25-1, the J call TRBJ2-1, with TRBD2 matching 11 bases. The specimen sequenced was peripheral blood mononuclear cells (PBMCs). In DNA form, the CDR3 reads TGTGCCAGCAGTGAGCGAACTAGCGGGGGTTACAATGAGCAGTTCTTC. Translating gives CASSERTSGGYNEQFF. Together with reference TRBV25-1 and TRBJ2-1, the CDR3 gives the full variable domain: EADIYQTPRYLVIGTGKKITLECSQTMGHDKMYWYQQDPGMELHLIHYSYGVNSTEKGDLSSESTVSRIRTEHFPLTLESARPSHTSQYLCASSERTSGGYNEQFFGPGTRLTVL.